The text below deals with one T cell receptor (beta chain). The clone's antigen remains unknown. Base qualities are not recorded, but no much larger clone differs from it by a single base. The entry originates in a study of blood T cell repertoires in COVID-19 (TCRdb year 2020). Regarding the complete study: Samples from collaborators originated in the United States, Italy and Spain and spanned both the acute and convalescent phases of COVID-19. The prospective study material was composed of cDNA or gDNA derived from T cells, B-cell-depleted T cells, or PBMCs. Deeply sampled blood TCRbeta repertoires from subjects exposed to, actively infected with, or recovered from COVID-19 were included in the dataset. The repertoires were made available in a free public database intended to serve as a resource for research on the immune response to SARS-CoV-2. Samples came from the ongoing ImmuneRACE study (first 160 participants) plus 1,254 subjects from 6 global collaborators. A de-identified subject ID, COVID-19 status, age in years and sex were almost always included in the sample metadata. Where available, HLA class I and class II types were taken from metadata supplied by the sample provider and were not determined by assay-based typing.

V is trimmed back by 3 bases and J by 5 bases, and the junction contains 9 bases that no gene match accounts for. CDR3 length: 17 amino acids, cysteine to phenylalanine. Only CDR3 DNA is held: 51 bases, read in frame from base 1. CDR1 and CDR2 are read off the germline V gene (reference sequence) as MNHEY and SMNVEV. A second Seattle source provided samples from volunteer blood donors who had recovered from COVID-19. Whole blood was collected in K2EDTA tubes by collaborating institutions according to the institutions' own protocols. For TCRbeta analysis, collaborators shipped samples in one of three forms: frozen whole blood, isolated PBMCs, or DNA extracted from either of those sample types. TCRbeta CDR3 regions were amplified from genomic DNA using the immunoSEQ Assay, a bias-controlled multiplex PCR. Per the original workflow: The number of nucleated cells in each sample was estimated from the amplification of reference gene primers within the assay. To quantify the absolute abundance of each unique TCRbeta CDR3 rearrangement, sequence reads were collapsed and filtered. For each sample, productive Simpson clonality was calculated as the square root of Simpson's diversity index across productive rearrangements. Drawn from immuneACCESS, this table holds only the in-frame rearrangements with V and J called that TCRdb kept. Clones are partly lost; checked studies trace under half to an unresolved V gene and leave the rest unexplained. V, J and clone size were drawn from that table, and D and trimming were deduced from the DNA. The table for this sample lists about 170,000 clones; more than 75% of them were counted only once. 2% to 2.5% of the sample is in the top ten clones.

The full study reports these points: How much clinical and demographic metadata was included differed by source and by participant, and the metadata was provided uncurated.

The V and J segments used are TRBV27 and TRBJ2-5; 13 junctional bases match TRBD2. The TCR originated in a middle-aged man who had recovered from COVID-19. What was sequenced was peripheral blood. The CDR3 is CASSLKTSGRGRETQYF. In nucleotide form, the sequence is TGTGCCAGCAGTTTGAAAACTAGCGGGAGGGGAAGGGAGACCCAGTACTTC.